The TCR beta chain described here comes from a study of blood T cell repertoires in COVID-19. Study-wide context: T cells, B-cell-depleted T cells, or PBMCs supplied cDNA or gDNA.

Authors' data handling: Reference gene primer amplification gave nucleated cell count estimates. Assay: immunoSEQ multiplex PCR; the TCRdb copy retains only in-frame clones and omits some. The V and J calls and clone size were taken over from that table, and D and trimming were inferred from the DNA. The sample has 130,000 or so clones, roughly 81% seen once. The participants were between about 18 and 100 years old and came from under 25 US areas. The V gene end was trimmed by 2 bases and the J gene end by 4 bases; junction bases not matched to a gene: 10. The CDR3 is 16 residues long. Germline CDR1 reads SGHTS; CDR2 reads YDEGEE.

What was sequenced was PBMCs or T cells enriched from blood (not recorded which). The receptor's source is a woman in her forties or fifties with acute COVID-19. The chain couples TRBV5-8 to TRBJ2-3; 7 nucleotides align to TRBD2. The CDR3 region has the DNA TGTGCCAGCAGCTTAGGCCTGGGGGGGAAGGCAGATACGCAGTATTTT. Its translation is CASSLGLGGKADTQYF.